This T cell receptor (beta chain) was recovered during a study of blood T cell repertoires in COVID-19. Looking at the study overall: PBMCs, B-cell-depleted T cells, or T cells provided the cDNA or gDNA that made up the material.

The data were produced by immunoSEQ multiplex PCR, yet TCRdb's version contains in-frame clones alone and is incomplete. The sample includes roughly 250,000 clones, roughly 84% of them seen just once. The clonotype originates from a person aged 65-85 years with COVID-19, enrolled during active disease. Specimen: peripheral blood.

The CDR3: CASSQVFEGTSYEQYF. CDR3 nucleotides: TGCGCCAGCAGCCAAGTATTTGAGGGTACGTCCTACGAGCAGTACTTC. The chain couples TRBV4-1 to TRBJ2-7, with a tentative D call TRBD2 (5 bases). The CDR3 runs to 16 residues. Germline lookup yields CDR1 MGHRA and CDR2 YSYEKL. V was cut by 1 base and J by 1 base, with 14 bases left in between.